This entry lists 16 T cell receptor beta chains sequenced from one sample in a study of shared clonotypes between healthy human individuals. Here immunoSEQ multiplex PCR was the method, and the copy in TCRdb shows in-frame clones only, minus some. The table has about 2 million clones, 85% to 95% seen once. Sequencing used naive CD4+ T cells sorted from blood. Stated subset: CD45RA+ positively selected. All receptors come from a man aged 18 to 30 in good health.

The chain is built from TRBV14 and TRBJ2-7; the D is unclear. CDR1 is SGHDN and CDR2 is FVKESK in the germline V gene. V dropped 2 bases and J dropped 1 base, with 9 bases sitting between them. The CDR3 is 14 residues long. The DNA for the CDR3 is TGTGCCAGCAGCCAACCTCCTGCTTCCTACGAGCAGTACTTC. Translated, it gives CASSQPPASYEQYF. The variable domain in full, with the rest retrieved from reference TRBV14 and TRBJ2-7, is EAGVTQFPSHSVIEKGQTVTLRCDPISGHDNLYWYRRVMGKEIKFLLHFVKESKQDESGMPNNRFLAERTGGTYSTLKVQPAELEDSGVYFCASSQPPASYEQYFGPGTRLTVT.

Note on this clone: The junction does not match germline at one end; this may be a read error. This chain connects TRBV7-7 to TRBJ2-3, with 11 bases lining up with TRBD1. This CDR3 comprises 15 residues. CDR1 SSHAT and CDR2 FNYEAQ come from the germline V gene (reference sequence). CDR3 in amino acids: CASSSGQGASDTQYF. CDR3 in DNA: TGTGCTAGCAGCTCTGGACAGGGGGCATCAGATACGCAGTATTTT.

The V gene is TRBV5-4, the J gene TRBJ1-2; D unclear. Germline lookup yields CDR1 SGHNT and CDR2 YYREEE (reference sequence). With 0 bases removed from V and 4 bases from J, the gap between germline ends came to 13 bases. The CDR3 totals 15 residues. The CDR3 coding sequence is TGTGCCAGCAGCTTGGCCCGGTCAGCCGGCTATGGCTACACCTTC. This codes for CASSLARSAGYGYTF.

The J gene is TRBJ1-2, the V gene TRBV6-6; the match to TRBD1 covers 9 bases. This CDR3 region has 15 residues. The V and J ends lost 6 bases and 6 bases, in that order; junction bases with no gene match: 11. Germline CDR1 is MNHNY and CDR2 is SVGAGI (reference sequence). Here the CDR3 reads CASRFSGTGQNGYTF. In DNA form, the CDR3 reads TGTGCCAGCAGGTTTTCAGGGACAGGGCAAAATGGCTACACCTTC.

The chain has TRBV10-3 and TRBJ2-3, with D perhaps TRBD1 (6 bases). This CDR3 is 14 amino acids long. CDR1 ENHRY and CDR2 SYGVKD come from the germline V gene. Trimming took off 7 bases at V and 2 bases at J, with 13 bases between the two ends. CDR3 sequence (DNA): TGTGCCATCACTAGGGACAACCCCACAGATACGCAGTATTTT. Protein: CAITRDNPTDTQYF.

This clone was observed a single time. The V gene is TRBV27, the J gene TRBJ2-3, with 9 positions matching TRBD2. The CDR3 length is 15 residues. Germline assignment: CDR1 MNHEY and CDR2 SMNVEV (reference sequence). V was clipped by 9 bases and J by 2 bases; unmatched bases: 9. The CDR3 region is CASSSAGGFTDTQYF. The CDR3 DNA follows: TGTGCCAGTTCGTCAGCGGGGGGCTTCACAGATACGCAGTATTTT.

The chain links TRBV15 to TRBJ2-3; no reliable D call. From germline, CDR1 is LNHNV and CDR2 YYDKDF (reference sequence). This CDR3 contains 12 residues. The ends were cut back, 1 base at V and 6 bases at J, with 5 bases in the middle. The CDR3 DNA reads TGTGCCACCAGCAGAGTAGGGGATACGCAGTATTTT. Protein sequence: CATSRVGDTQYF.

Worth noting for this clone: This sample also contains other DNA sequences that code for the same CDR3. The chain recombines TRBV9 with TRBJ2-1, with D maybe TRBD2 (5 bases). With 3 bases removed from V and 0 bases from J, the gap between germline ends came to 13 bases. Germline V CDR1 and CDR2: SGDLS, YYNGEE. This CDR3 region has 16 residues. This CDR3 is CASSASGSSSYNEQFF. CDR3 sequence (DNA): TGTGCCAGCAGCGCTTCGGGATCCAGCTCCTACAATGAGCAGTTCTTC.

This rearrangement joins TRBV30 to TRBJ1-5, with TRBD1 matching 7 bases. V trimming: 2 bases; J trimming: 3 bases; junction bases outside the gene matches: 7. This CDR3 comprises 15 residues. CDR1 is GTSNPN and CDR2 is SVGIG in the germline V gene (reference sequence). CDR3 region: CAWSIGGKDNQPQHF. CDR3 nucleotides: TGTGCCTGGAGTATAGGGGGCAAAGACAATCAGCCCCAGCATTTT.

The table lists this clone with a count of one. The chain carries TRBV6-1 and TRBJ2-3, with 13 bases lining up with TRBD2. Germline V gives CDR1 MNHNS, CDR2 SASEGT. The CDR3 spans 14 residues. With 8 bases clipped from V and 4 bases from J, the junction kept 3 bases outside the gene matches. The CDR3 spells CASGLAGDPDTQYF. Written as DNA, the CDR3 is TGTGCCAGCGGACTAGCGGGGGATCCAGATACGCAGTATTTT.

The chain is built from TRBV10-2 and TRBJ1-1; TRBD1 is a possible D gene (6 bases). The CDR3 loop spans 14 amino acids. The V and J ends lost 2 bases and 0 bases respectively, with 7 bases between them. Looked up from germline, CDR1 is WSHSY and CDR2 is SAAADI. The chain's CDR3 is CASSERTVNTEAFF. The CDR3 bases are TGCGCCAGCAGTGAGAGGACAGTGAACACTGAAGCTTTCTTT.

This rearrangement joins TRBV28 to TRBJ2-7, with D possibly being TRBD1 (5 bases). Germline assignment: CDR1 MDHEN and CDR2 SYDVKM. The CDR3 sequence is 13 residues long. Trimming cost V 5 bases and J 7 bases, with 15 bases left between them. The CDR3 reads CASSLQTGREQYF. CDR3 bases: TGTGCCAGCAGTCTACAAACAGGACGAGAGCAGTACTTC. Using reference TRBV28 and TRBJ2-7 for the parts outside the CDR3, the full variable domain is DVKVTQSSRYLVKRTGEKVFLECVQDMDHENMFWYRQDPGLGLRLIYFSYDVKMKEKGDIPEGYSVSREKKERFSLILESASTNQTSMYLCASSLQTGREQYFGPGTRLTVT.

The chain joins TRBV7-9 to TRBJ2-1; a possible D gene is TRBD2 (7 bases). Germline CDR1 is SEHNR and CDR2 is FQNEAQ (reference sequence). The CDR3 runs to 17 residues. Trimming removed 5 bases at V and 0 bases at J, with 17 bases between. CDR3 protein: CASSPGGPLSSYNEQFF. DNA of the CDR3: TGTGCCAGCAGCCCCGGGGGGCCTTTGAGCTCCTACAATGAGCAGTTCTTC.

This clone has only one observation. The V and J genes are TRBV7-2 and TRBJ1-2; no reliable D call. The CDR3 has 14 residues. Germline assignment: CDR1 SGHTA and CDR2 FQGNSA. V lost 5 bases and J lost 1, with 11 bases in between. CDR3 loop: CASSPSTDNYGYTF. CDR3 in DNA: TGTGCCAGCAGCCCCTCGACGGATAACTATGGCTACACCTTC.

The V gene is TRBV6-5, the J gene TRBJ2-1, with a tentative D call TRBD2 (6 bases). The CDR3 spans 12 residues. V lost 5 bases, J lost 10 bases, and 12 bases lay in between. CDR1 is MNHEY, CDR2 SVGAGI, per germline. CDR3 region: CASSPLAGEQFF. The CDR3, as DNA: TGTGCCAGCAGTCCTTTGGCGGGGGAGCAGTTCTTC.

This chain joins TRBV29-1 and TRBJ2-3, with D perhaps matching TRBD2 (6 bases). CDR1 is SQVTM, CDR2 ANQGSEA, per germline. This CDR3 has 14 amino acids. V was pared by 7 bases and J by 2 bases, with 16 bases between. CDR3 DNA sequence: TGCAGCGCCCACCGGGACTCTTCCACAGATACGCAGTATTTT. Translation: CSAHRDSSTDTQYF.